A single sample is the source of the 27 T cell receptor beta chains below, sequenced in a study of T cells in narcolepsy. Only in-frame clones appear in the TCRdb table, and some are missing; sequencing was by immunoSEQ multiplex PCR. The sample records some 30,000 clones, 70% to 80% being singletons. The sequencing sample was made of CD45RA- memory CD4+ T cells from PBMCs. The receptors stem from a human donor with narcolepsy.

J is TRBJ2-1 and V is TRBV19, with 9 bases matching TRBD2. Germline CDR1 reads LNHDA; CDR2 reads SQIVND (reference sequence). The CDR3 is 15 amino acids. V shed 4 bases, J shed 9 bases, and the junction held 10 bases outside the gene matches. The CDR3 nucleotides are TGTGCCAGTAGTACATCGAGCGGGAGGACGAGTGAGCAGTTCTTC. Its translation is CASSTSSGRTSEQFF.

The chain employs TRBV7-2 and TRBJ1-3; tentatively, D is TRBD1 (5 bases). CDR1 and CDR2 from the germline V gene are SGHTA and FQGNSA. V was shortened by 0 bases and J by 0 bases, with 9 bases between the two germline ends. This CDR3 contains 16 residues. The CDR3 DNA follows: TGTGCCAGCAGCTTAGCCGGGGCCCGCTCTGGAAACACCATATATTTT. Translating gives CASSLAGARSGNTIYF. The whole variable domain, remainder taken from reference TRBV7-2 and TRBJ1-3, is GAGVSQSPSNKVTEKGKDVELRCDPISGHTALYWYRQSLGQGLEFLIYFQGNSAPDKSGLPSDRFSAERTGGSVSTLTIQRTQQEDSAVYLCASSLAGARSGNTIYFGEGSWLTVV.

The chain couples TRBV28 to TRBJ1-4; D may be TRBD1 (6 bases). The CDR3 covers 12 residues. The germline gives CDR1 MDHEN, CDR2 SYDVKM. Between the trimmed V and J ends, which lost 6 bases and 7 bases, there was a span of 9 bases. DNA for the CDR3: TGTGCCAGCAGGCAGGGGTTTGAAAAACTGTTTTTT. It codes for CASRQGFEKLFF.

This chain joins TRBV6-5 and TRBJ1-1; no clear D gene. V lost 4 bases and J 3 bases, leaving 12 bases between the germline ends. This CDR3 has 14 amino acids. Per the germline V gene, CDR1 is MNHEY and CDR2 is SVGAGI. The CDR3 spells CASSSLLGDTEAFF. The CDR3 region has the DNA TGTGCCAGCAGTTCCCTTTTGGGAGACACTGAAGCTTTCTTT.

The chain carries TRBV27 and TRBJ2-3; D might be TRBD1 (6 bases). CDR3 length equals 15 residues. CDR1 and CDR2 (germline): MNHEY, SMNVEV (reference sequence). Trimming pared 6 bases from V and 6 bases from J, leaving 19 bases between. The CDR3 loop reads CASRITYRDRDTQYF. The CDR3 nucleotides read TGTGCCAGCAGAATCACCTACAGGGATCGGGATACGCAGTATTTT.

V is TRBV12-2 and J is TRBJ2-1; the table calls TRBD2, which could not be checked here. TRBV12-2 is a documented pseudogene. This CDR3 region has 16 residues. The CDR3 nucleotides read TGTGCAAGTCGCGATGGACTAGCGGGAACTTACAATGAGCAGTTCTTC. Protein: CASRDGLAGTYNEQFF.

The chain recombines TRBV9 with TRBJ2-6; possible D gene TRBD1, 6 bases. Germline assignment: CDR1 SGDLS and CDR2 YYNGEE. Trimming shortened V by 3 bases and J by 0 bases, and 7 bases separated the two germline ends. The CDR3 runs 15 residues. The CDR3 region has the DNA TGTGCCAGCAGCGCGACAGGCTCTGGGGCCAACGTCCTGACTTTC. Translating gives CASSATGSGANVLTF.

This clone was seen only a few times. The CDR3 loop reads CAIRTGTAASNEQYF. CDR3 nucleotides: TGTGCCATCAGAACCGGGACAGCCGCCTCTAACGAGCAGTACTTC. The chain joins TRBV10-3 to TRBJ2-7, with 7 bases matching TRBD1. CDR3 length equals 15 residues. After removal of 6 bases from V and 5 bases from J, the junction contained 13 bases not matched to a gene. The germline V gene encodes CDR1 ENHRY and CDR2 SYGVKD.

The gene calls are TRBV7-2 and TRBJ1-2, with D tentatively TRBD1 (6 bases). The V gene lost 5 bases and the J gene lost 8 bases, with 18 bases spanning the gap. Germline V gene data show CDR1 as SGHTA and CDR2 as FQGNSA. The CDR3 sequence is 14 residues long. The CDR3 is CASSADRGLGGYTF. DNA of the CDR3: TGTGCCAGCAGCGCAGATCGGGGGCTGGGGGGCTACACCTTC. The whole variable domain, remainder taken from reference TRBV7-2 and TRBJ1-2, is GAGVSQSPSNKVTEKGKDVELRCDPISGHTALYWYRQSLGQGLEFLIYFQGNSAPDKSGLPSDRFSAERTGGSVSTLTIQRTQQEDSAVYLCASSADRGLGGYTFGSGTRLTVV.

The CDR3 reads CASSVGTANYEQYF. CDR3 in DNA: TGTGCCAGCAGTGTTGGGACAGCGAACTACGAGCAGTACTTC. J is TRBJ2-7 and V is TRBV6-1; 7 bases line up with TRBD1. The CDR3 consists of 14 residues. The V gene end was trimmed by 4 bases and the J gene end by 3 bases; junction bases not matched to a gene: 6. Germline V gene lookup returns CDR1 MNHNS and CDR2 SASEGT.

The CDR3 bases are TGTGCCAGCAGCCCTATCCTAGGTGTTCGTGGCTACACCTTC. It codes for CASSPILGVRGYTF. The V call is TRBV4-2, the J call TRBJ1-2; D is unresolved. Trimming took off 4 bases at V and 7 bases at J, with 16 bases between the two ends. Germline V gene sequence: CDR1 LGHNA, CDR2 YNFKEQ. The CDR3 length is 14 residues.

This chain joins TRBV18 and TRBJ1-2; TRBD1 aligns across 7 bases. The CDR3 consists of 13 residues. Germline V lookup: CDR1 KGHSH, CDR2 LQKENI. The trim removed 2 bases at V and 4 bases at J, leaving 1 base unmatched. The CDR3 is CASSPDRAYGYTF. The CDR3 DNA follows: TGTGCCAGCTCACCAGACAGGGCCTATGGCTACACCTTC.

With regard to this clone: At one end, the junction sequence differs from germline, possibly due to a read error. The genes are TRBV4-3 and TRBJ2-2; 8 positions agree with TRBD1. The CDR3 contains 16 residues. CDR1 is LGHNA, CDR2 YSLEER, per germline. As DNA, the CDR3 is TGCGCCAGCAGCCAATCAGGACAGGGAGTTACCGGGGGGCTGTTTTTT. The encoded protein is CASSQSGQGVTGGLFF.

The rearrangement links TRBV11-2 to TRBJ2-7; perhaps TRBD1 as D (6 bases). Germline values: CDR1 SGHAT, CDR2 FQNNGV. Trimming removed 3 bases from V and 6 bases from J, with 18 bases in between. CDR3 length equals 15 residues. This CDR3 is CASSLPGIQGSEQYF. The CDR3 nucleotides read TGTGCCAGCAGCTTGCCGGGGATACAGGGAAGCGAGCAGTACTTC.

The chain employs TRBV6-5 and TRBJ2-7; D call uncertain. The CDR3 is 11 amino acids. Trimming cost V 0 bases and J 8 bases, with 5 bases left between them. CDR1 and CDR2 from the germline V gene are MNHEY and SVGAGI. The CDR3 coding sequence is TGTGCCAGCAGTTACTCGACGCAGCAGTACTTC. It translates to CASSYSTQQYF.

The chain has TRBV5-4 and TRBJ2-5; TRBD2 matches at 8 bases. The junction had 10 bases not matched to a gene; V was cut back by 4 bases and J by 5 bases. The CDR3 is 15 residues long. Per germline, CDR1 SGHNT and CDR2 YYREEE (reference sequence). CDR3 residues: CASSQAWEREETQYF. Here the CDR3 DNA reads TGTGCCAGCAGCCAAGCATGGGAGCGGGAGGAGACCCAGTACTTC.

This clone was detected only a few times. The chain is built from TRBV25-1 and TRBJ1-5; no definite D call. Deletions cut 1 base from V and 2 bases from J, with 3 bases between. The CDR3 length is 13 residues. Germline V CDR1 and CDR2: MGHDK, SYGVNS. The CDR3 sequence is CASSESGNQPQHF. CDR3 sequence (DNA): TGTGCCAGCAGTGAATCTGGCAATCAGCCCCAGCATTTT. Filled out from reference TRBV25-1 and TRBJ1-5, the complete variable domain reads EADIYQTPRYLVIGTGKKITLECSQTMGHDKMYWYQQDPGMELHLIHYSYGVNSTEKGDLSSESTVSRIRTEHFPLTLESARPSHTSQYLCASSESGNQPQHFGDGTRLSIL.

The CDR3 nucleotides read TGTGCCAGCAGTTCGGCAGAATTGAACACTGAAGCTTTCTTT. Amino acids: CASSSAELNTEAFF. The chain is built from TRBV6-1 and TRBJ1-1, with D unclear. This CDR3 spans 14 amino acids. Germline V gene data show CDR1 as MNHNS and CDR2 as SASEGT. The V end was cut by 5 bases, the J end by 0 bases, with 10 bases between.

This clone was recorded once. This chain links TRBV2 with TRBJ2-3, with no clear D. Deletions cut 7 bases from V and 12 bases from J, with 17 bases between. The germline CDR1 and CDR2 sequences are SNHLY and FYNNEI. This CDR3 has 12 amino acids. The CDR3 protein is CASTPSFGYQYF. CDR3 DNA sequence: TGTGCCAGCACTCCCTCCTTTGGTTATCAGTATTTT.

This sequence joins TRBV6-6 and TRBJ2-3; possibly TRBD1 for D (6 bases). Germline V gene sequence: CDR1 MNHNY, CDR2 SVGAGI (reference sequence). The CDR3 runs to 15 residues. V lost 10 bases to trimming and J lost 2 bases, with 19 bases between them. CDR3 protein: CATRPTGSDTDTQYF. The CDR3 bases are TGTGCCACCCGCCCGACAGGTAGCGACACAGATACGCAGTATTTT.

This sequence joins TRBV27 and TRBJ2-1, with 8 positions matching TRBD2. The CDR3 sequence is 16 residues long. The trim removed 6 bases at V and 1 base at J, leaving 8 bases unmatched. CDR1 and CDR2 (germline): MNHEY, SMNVEV (reference sequence). The CDR3 region is CASSTPSGSSYNEQFF. CDR3 coding DNA: TGTGCCAGCAGCACCCCCAGCGGGAGTTCCTACAATGAGCAGTTCTTC.

The chain joins TRBV5-6 to TRBJ2-7, with D uncertain. Germline CDR1 and CDR2: SGHDT and YYEEEE. The V and J ends lost 2 bases and 6 bases respectively, with 6 bases between them. This CDR3 region has 11 residues. CDR3 region: CASSLGGEQYF. CDR3 bases: TGTGCCAGCAGCTTAGGTGGCGAGCAGTACTTC.

The rearrangement links TRBV27 to TRBJ1-2, with no clear D. V lost 4 bases and J 4 bases, leaving 10 bases between the germline ends. This CDR3 is 13 amino acids long. Germline CDR1 MNHEY, CDR2 SMNVEV (reference sequence). In DNA, the CDR3 is TGTGCCAGCAGTTCCGGACGGCCCTATGGCTACACCTTC. This codes for CASSSGRPYGYTF.

The chain uses TRBV9 and TRBJ2-3; D gene uncertain. Per the germline V gene, CDR1 is SGDLS and CDR2 is YYNGEE. Between the trimmed V and J ends, which lost 4 bases and 6 bases, there was a span of 9 bases. This CDR3 has 12 residues. The CDR3 bases are TGTGCCAGCAGCCCCCAGTTTGATACGCAGTATTTT. Translation: CASSPQFDTQYF.

This chain joins TRBV2 and TRBJ2-7, with D possibly matching TRBD2 (5 bases). Germline CDR1 and CDR2: SNHLY and FYNNEI. V was shortened by 8 bases and J by 0 bases, with 14 bases between the two germline ends. CDR3 length: 14 amino acids. CDR3 in DNA: TGTGCCAGCTGGGAGTTGGGGAGCTCCTACGAGCAGTACTTC. Its protein is CASWELGSSYEQYF.

The V and J genes are TRBV15 and TRBJ2-3; possible D gene TRBD2, 6 bases. Trimming cost V 3 bases and J 2 bases, with 12 bases left between them. The CDR3 totals 15 residues. Germline V gene sequence: CDR1 LNHNV, CDR2 YYDKDF (reference sequence). The CDR3 reads CATSSGTGNTDTQYF. CDR3 sequence (DNA): TGTGCCACCAGCAGCGGGACTGGGAACACAGATACGCAGTATTTT.

With respect to this clone: The conserved phenylalanine or tryptophan is not found at the CDR3 terminus, so this likely reflects a read error. The gene calls are TRBV19 and TRBJ1-1; the match to TRBD1 covers 12 bases. The CDR3 sequence is 16 residues long. The trim removed 4 bases at V and 1 base at J, leaving 4 bases unmatched. CDR1 is LNHDA and CDR2 is SQIVND in the germline V gene (reference sequence). The CDR3 DNA reads TGTGCCAGTAGTACAGGGACAGGGGGCAGGAACACTGAAGCTTTCCTT. Its translation: CASSTGTGGRNTEAFL.